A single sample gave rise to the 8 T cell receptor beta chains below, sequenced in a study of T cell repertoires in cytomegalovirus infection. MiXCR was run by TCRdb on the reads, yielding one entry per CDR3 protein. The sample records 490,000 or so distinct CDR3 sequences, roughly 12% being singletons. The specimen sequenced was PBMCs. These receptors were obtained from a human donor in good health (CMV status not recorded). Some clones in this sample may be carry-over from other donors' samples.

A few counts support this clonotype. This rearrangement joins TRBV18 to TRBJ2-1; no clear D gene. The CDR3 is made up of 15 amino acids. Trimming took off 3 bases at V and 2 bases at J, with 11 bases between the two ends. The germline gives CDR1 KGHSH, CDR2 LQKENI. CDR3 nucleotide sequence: TGTGCCAGCTCACCGGTGGCATTAACCTACAATGAGCAGTTCTTC. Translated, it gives CASSPVALTYNEQFF.

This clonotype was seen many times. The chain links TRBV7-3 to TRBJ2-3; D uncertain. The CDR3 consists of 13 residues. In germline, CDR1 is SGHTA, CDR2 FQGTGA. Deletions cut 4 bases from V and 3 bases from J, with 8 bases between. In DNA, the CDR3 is TGTGCCAGCAGCTCCCTCTCAACAGATACGCAGTATTTT. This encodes CASSSLSTDTQYF.

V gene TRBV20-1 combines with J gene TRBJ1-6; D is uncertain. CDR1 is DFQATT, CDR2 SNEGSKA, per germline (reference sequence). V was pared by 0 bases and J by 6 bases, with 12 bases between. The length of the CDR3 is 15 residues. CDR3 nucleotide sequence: TGCAGTGCTAGAGAGGTGTCGAGCTCTAATTCACCCCTCCACTTT. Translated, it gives CSAREVSSSNSPLHF.

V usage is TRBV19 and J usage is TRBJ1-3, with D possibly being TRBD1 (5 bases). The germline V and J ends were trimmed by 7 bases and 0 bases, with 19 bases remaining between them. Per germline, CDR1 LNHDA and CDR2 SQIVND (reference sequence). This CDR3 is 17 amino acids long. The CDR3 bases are TGTGCCAGTATCGGAGGAGCTGGGACCGTCTCTGGAAACACCATATATTTT. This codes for CASIGGAGTVSGNTIYF. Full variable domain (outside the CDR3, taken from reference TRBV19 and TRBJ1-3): DGGITQSPKYLFRKEGQNVTLSCEQNLNHDAMYWYRQDPGQGLRLIYYSQIVNDFQKGDIAEGYSVSREKKESFPLTVTSAQKNPTAFYLCASIGGAGTVSGNTIYFGEGSWLTVV.

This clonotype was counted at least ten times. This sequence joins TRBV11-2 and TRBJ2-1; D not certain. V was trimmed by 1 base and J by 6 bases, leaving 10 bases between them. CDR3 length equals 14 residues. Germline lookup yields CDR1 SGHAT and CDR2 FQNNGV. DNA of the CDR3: TGTGCCAGCAGCTTAGTCCGTTCGAGCAATGAGCAGTTCTTC. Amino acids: CASSLVRSSNEQFF.

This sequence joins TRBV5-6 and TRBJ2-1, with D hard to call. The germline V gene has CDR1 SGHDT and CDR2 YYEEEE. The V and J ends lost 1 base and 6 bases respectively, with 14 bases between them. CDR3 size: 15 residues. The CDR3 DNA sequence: TGTGCCAGCAGCTTGCGTAGGACCAGAGGCAATGAGCAGTTCTTC. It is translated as CASSLRRTRGNEQFF.

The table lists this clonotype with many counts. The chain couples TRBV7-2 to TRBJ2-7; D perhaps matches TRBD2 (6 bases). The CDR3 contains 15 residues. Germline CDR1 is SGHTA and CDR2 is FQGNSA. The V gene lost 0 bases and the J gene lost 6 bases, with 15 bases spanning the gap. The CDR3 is CASSLAGGRSAEQYF. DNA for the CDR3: TGTGCCAGCAGCTTAGCCGGAGGGAGATCTGCCGAGCAGTACTTC. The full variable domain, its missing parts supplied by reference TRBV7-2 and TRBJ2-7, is GAGVSQSPSNKVTEKGKDVELRCDPISGHTALYWYRQSLGQGLEFLIYFQGNSAPDKSGLPSDRFSAERTGGSVSTLTIQRTQQEDSAVYLCASSLAGGRSAEQYFGPGTRLTVT.

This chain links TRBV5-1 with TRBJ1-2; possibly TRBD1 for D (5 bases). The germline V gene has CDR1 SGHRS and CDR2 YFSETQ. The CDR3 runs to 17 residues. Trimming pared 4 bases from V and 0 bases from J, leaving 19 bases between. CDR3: CASSLRTTRVTNYGYTF. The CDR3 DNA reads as TGCGCCAGCAGCCTGCGAACAACCAGGGTTACTAACTATGGCTACACCTTC.